What follows describes a single T cell receptor (beta chain). The data originate from a study of blood T cell repertoires in COVID-19. This table comes from immunoSEQ multiplex PCR, and its TCRdb copy is limited to in-frame clones, with some not included. This table has tens of thousands of clones, 87% appearing once. The length of the CDR3 is 14 residues. V trimming: 4 bases; J trimming: 4 bases; junction bases outside the gene matches: 4. The germline V gene encodes CDR1 LGHDT and CDR2 YNNKEL (reference sequence). The chain is built from TRBV3-1 (or the pseudogene TRBV3-2) and TRBJ1-1; 9 bases align to TRBD1. This TCR derives from a man between 60 and 75 years old with active COVID-19. The source material was peripheral blood. The CDR3 loop reads CASSLTGGATEAFF. CDR3 sequence (DNA): TGTGCCAGCAGCCTGACAGGGGGGGCCACTGAAGCTTTCTTT.